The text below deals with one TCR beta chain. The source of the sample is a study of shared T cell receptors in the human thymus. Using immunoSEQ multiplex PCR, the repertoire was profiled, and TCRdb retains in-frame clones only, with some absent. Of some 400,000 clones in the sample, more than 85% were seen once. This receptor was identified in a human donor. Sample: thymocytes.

CDR3 protein: CASSSLTGAHYSNQPQHF. The CDR3 coding sequence is TGTGCCAGCAGTTCACTTACAGGGGCCCACTATAGCAATCAGCCCCAGCATTTT. This chain connects TRBV28 to TRBJ1-5; 7 bases align to TRBD1. The CDR3 covers 18 residues. The V and J ends lost 4 bases and 0 bases, in that order; junction bases with no gene match: 12. CDR1 and CDR2 (germline): MDHEN, SYDVKM.